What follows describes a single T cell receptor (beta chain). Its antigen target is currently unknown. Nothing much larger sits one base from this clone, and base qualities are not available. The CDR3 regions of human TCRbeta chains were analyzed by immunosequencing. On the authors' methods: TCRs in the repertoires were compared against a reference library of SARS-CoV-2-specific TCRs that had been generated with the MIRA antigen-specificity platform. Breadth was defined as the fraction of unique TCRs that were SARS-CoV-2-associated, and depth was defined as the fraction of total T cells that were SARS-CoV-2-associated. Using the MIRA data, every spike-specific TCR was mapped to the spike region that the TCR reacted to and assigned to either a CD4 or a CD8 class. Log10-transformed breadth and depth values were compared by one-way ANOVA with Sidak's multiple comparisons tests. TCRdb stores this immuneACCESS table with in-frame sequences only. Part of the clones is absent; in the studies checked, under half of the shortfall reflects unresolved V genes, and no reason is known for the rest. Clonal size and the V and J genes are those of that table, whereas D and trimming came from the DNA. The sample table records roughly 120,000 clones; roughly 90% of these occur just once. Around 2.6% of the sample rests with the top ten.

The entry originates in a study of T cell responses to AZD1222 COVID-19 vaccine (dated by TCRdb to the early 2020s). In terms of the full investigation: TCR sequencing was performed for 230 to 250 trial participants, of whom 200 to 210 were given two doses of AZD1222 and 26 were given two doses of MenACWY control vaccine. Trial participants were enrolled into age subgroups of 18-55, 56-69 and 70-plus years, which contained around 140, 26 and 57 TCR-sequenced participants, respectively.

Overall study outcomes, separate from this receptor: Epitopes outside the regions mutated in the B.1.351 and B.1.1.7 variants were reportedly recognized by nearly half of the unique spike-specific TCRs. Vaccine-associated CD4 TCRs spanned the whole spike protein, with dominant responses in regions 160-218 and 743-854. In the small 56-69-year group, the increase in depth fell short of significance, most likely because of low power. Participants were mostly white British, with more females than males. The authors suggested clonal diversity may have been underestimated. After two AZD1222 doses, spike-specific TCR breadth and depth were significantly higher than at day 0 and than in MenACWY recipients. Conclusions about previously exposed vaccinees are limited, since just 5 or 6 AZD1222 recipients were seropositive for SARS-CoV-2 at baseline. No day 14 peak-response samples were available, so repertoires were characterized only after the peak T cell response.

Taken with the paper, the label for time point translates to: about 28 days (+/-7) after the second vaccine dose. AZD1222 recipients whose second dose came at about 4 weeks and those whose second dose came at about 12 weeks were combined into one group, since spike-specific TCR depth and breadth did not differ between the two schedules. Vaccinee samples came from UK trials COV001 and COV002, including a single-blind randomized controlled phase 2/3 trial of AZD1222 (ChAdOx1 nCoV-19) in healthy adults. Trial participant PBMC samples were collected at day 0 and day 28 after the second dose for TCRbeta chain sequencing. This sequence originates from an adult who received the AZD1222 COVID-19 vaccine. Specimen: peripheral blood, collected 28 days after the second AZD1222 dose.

The DNA sequence reads TGCGCCAGCAGCCACGCGGAGGATAACTATGGCTACACCTTC. Its translation is CASSHAEDNYGYTF. The chain couples TRBV4-3 to TRBJ1-2, with the D gene uncertain. V drops 3 bases and J drops 1 base, leaving 9 bases in between. CDR1 is given as LGHNA and CDR2 as YSLEER, both from the germline V gene. The CDR3 goes from the cysteine to the phenylalanine over 14 residues. The sequence is cut down to CDR3 DNA, 42 bases in frame from base 1.